This entry features one T cell receptor beta chain sequence. Its target is unknown. This sample is part of a study of blood T cells in healthy people across ages. Study findings and constraints: There were more naive CD4+ cells and higher diversity in long-lived donors than in aged donors.

Primers used in a second PCR of roughly 7 to 12 cycles were a sample-barcoded 5' primer and a J-beta primer mix. Sequencing recovered at least 3 million CDR3-containing paired-end reads from each sample. A single record per CDR3 protein comes from TCRdb applying MiXCR to the 5' RACE reads. Of over 950,000 distinct CDR3 sequences detected, around two fifths appear once; the ten largest clones hold about an eighth. Source material: blood. The source of this sequence is a man aged 18-30 years in good health.

The CDR3: CASRFMGSSYNEQYF. CDR3 DNA: TGTGCCAGCAGGTTTATGGGAAGCTCCTACAATGAGCAGTACTTC. This chain joins TRBV2 and TRBJ2-1, with D hard to call. The end of the DNA fits TRBJ2-7 better, so the J call may be wrong. The germline V gene has CDR1 SNHLY and CDR2 FYNNEI. The CDR3 length is 15 residues.